The present entry profiles one TCR beta chain with its context. Antigen unknown. The CDR3 length is 15 residues. Deletions cut 0 bases from V and 3 bases from J, with 13 bases between. CDR1 is SGHRS, CDR2 YFSETQ, per germline. This record belongs to a study of T cells in narcolepsy. Study as a whole: Enrolled donors included narcolepsy type 1 or type 2 patients and healthy controls. Whole-study findings and limits: Reportedly, autoreactive clonotypes were serially detected in patients' blood but not controls'. Some memory CD4+ repertoires had no autoreactive clone sequences. Comparing one patient's CSF and blood CD4+ clonotypes highlighted HCRT- and TRIB2-specific autoreactive clonotypes.

TCRdb's table, derived via immunoSEQ multiplex PCR, lists solely in-frame clones and lacks some. The sample includes roughly 20,000 clones, under 85% of them seen just once. The clonotype comes from a human donor in good health. The chain uses TRBV5-1 and TRBJ2-7; TRBD1 is a possible D gene (6 bases). Sequenced material: memory (CD45RA-) CD4+ T cells from blood. The CDR3 DNA is TGCGCCAGCAGCTTGGGGCAGGGGATCCTCTACGAGCAGTACTTC. Protein: CASSLGQGILYEQYF.